This T cell receptor (beta chain) was documented in a study of OX40 agonist ivuxolimab in advanced cancers. Study results and caveats: Normalized expansion of T-cell clones was also low for some nonresponders.

With regard to this clone: The target antigen is unknown.

Repertoires were generated with immunoSEQ multiplex PCR, while TCRdb's copy carries only in-frame clones and drops some. The sample has some 66,000 clones, 75% to 90% seen once; the top ten hold roughly 2.4%. Germline V gives CDR1 SGHAT, CDR2 FQNNGV. V lost 1 base and J lost 1, with 7 bases in between. The CDR3 runs to 14 residues. The sequence came from an adult with an advanced solid tumor such as melanoma, head and neck, liver or kidney cancer. This sequence joins TRBV11-2 and TRBJ1-1; D not resolved. This material consisted of CD4+ or CD8+ T cells sorted from blood, taken in a trial of the OX40 agonist ivuxolimab. The CDR3 reads CASSLGPANTEAFF. The CDR3 DNA follows: TGTGCCAGCAGCTTAGGTCCAGCGAACACTGAAGCTTTCTTT.